The sequence of this TCR beta chain was determined in a study of shared clonotypes between healthy human individuals. Study-level information: A few men and a couple of women, aged 18 to 49, were donors. Study observations and caveats: Despite large depth, sorted-subset datasets appeared incompletely sequenced.

The assay was carried out at the deep level. Each PCR replicate from the sorted subsets contained 150 to 250 ng DNA, which is tens of thousands of T cell genomes. Only in-frame clones appear in the TCRdb table, and some are missing; sequencing was by immunoSEQ multiplex PCR. The table includes 600,000 to 750,000 clones, around 77% detected once. Points on this clone: Its antigen is not known.

With 11 bases clipped from V and 0 bases from J, the junction kept 3 bases outside the gene matches. Germline V gene data show CDR1 as LNHNV and CDR2 as YYDKDF (reference sequence). The CDR3 extends over 14 amino acids. Material for sequencing was memory CD4+ T cells sorted from blood. The sample's subset: CD45RA-negative fraction. This sequence was found in a woman younger than 45 in good health. The rearrangement links TRBV15 to TRBJ2-1; 11 bases line up with TRBD2. The DNA for the CDR3 is TGTGCCGTTAGCGGGGGGGACTCCTACAATGAGCAGTTCTTC. It encodes CAVSGGDSYNEQFF. Supplemented by reference TRBV15 and TRBJ2-1, the full variable domain reads DAMVIQNPRYQVTQFGKPVTLSCSQTLNHNVMYWYQQKSSQAPKLLFHYYDKDFNNEADTPDNFQSRRPNTSFCFLDIRSPGLGDTAMYLCAVSGGDSYNEQFFGPGTRLTVL.